This entry describes one T cell receptor (beta chain). No antigen is known for it. Data came from immunoSEQ multiplex PCR; TCRdb stores just in-frame clones and leaves some out. The profile shows a few million clones, over 90% of them singletons. These data come from a study of shared clonotypes between healthy human individuals. Study-wide background: CD4 naive and memory got three plates each, CD8 naive two, CD8 memory one. The study, taken as a whole, reports: Sampling covered nothing but blood. Tissue TCR repertoires likely differ from those found in blood.

Germline CDR1 and CDR2: SGDLS and YYNGEE. This CDR3 is 17 amino acids long. V was clipped by 0 bases and J by 0 bases, with 14 bases between them. The V call is TRBV9, the J call TRBJ2-3; the D gene is possibly TRBD2 (5 bases). The sample comprised naive CD4+ T cells from PBMCs. Subset of the sample: CD45RA+ positively selected. This sequence was found in a man between 18 and 29 years old in good health. Some clones in this sample may be carry-over from other donors' samples. The CDR3 DNA is TGTGCCAGCAGCGTAGTTCGGGATAGCCCTAGCACAGATACGCAGTATTTT. It yields the protein CASSVVRDSPSTDTQYF.